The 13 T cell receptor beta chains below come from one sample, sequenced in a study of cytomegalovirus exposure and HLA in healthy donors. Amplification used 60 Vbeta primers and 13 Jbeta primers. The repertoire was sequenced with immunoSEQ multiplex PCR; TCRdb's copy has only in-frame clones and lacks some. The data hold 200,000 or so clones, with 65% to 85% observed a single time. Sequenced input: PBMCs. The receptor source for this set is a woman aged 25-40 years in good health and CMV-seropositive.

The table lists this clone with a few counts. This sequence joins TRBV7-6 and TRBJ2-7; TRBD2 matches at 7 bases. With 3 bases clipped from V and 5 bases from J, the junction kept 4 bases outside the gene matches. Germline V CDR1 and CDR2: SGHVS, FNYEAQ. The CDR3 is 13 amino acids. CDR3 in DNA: TGTGCCAGCAGCTTTGGCGGGAGAGACGAGCAGTACTTC. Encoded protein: CASSFGGRDEQYF.

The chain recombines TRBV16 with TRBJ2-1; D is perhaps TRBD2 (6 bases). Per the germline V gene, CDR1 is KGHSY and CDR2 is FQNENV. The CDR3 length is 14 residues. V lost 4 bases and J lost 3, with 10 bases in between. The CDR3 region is CASSLGRGYNEQFF. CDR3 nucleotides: TGTGCCAGCAGCCTGGGGCGGGGCTACAATGAGCAGTTCTTC.

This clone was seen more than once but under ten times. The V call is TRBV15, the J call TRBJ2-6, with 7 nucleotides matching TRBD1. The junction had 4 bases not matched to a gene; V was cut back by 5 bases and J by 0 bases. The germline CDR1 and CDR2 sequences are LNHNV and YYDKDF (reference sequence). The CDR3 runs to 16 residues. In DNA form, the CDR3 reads TGTGCCACCAGCCGAGGGACAGTCTCTGGGGCCAACGTCCTGACTTTC. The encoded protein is CATSRGTVSGANVLTF.

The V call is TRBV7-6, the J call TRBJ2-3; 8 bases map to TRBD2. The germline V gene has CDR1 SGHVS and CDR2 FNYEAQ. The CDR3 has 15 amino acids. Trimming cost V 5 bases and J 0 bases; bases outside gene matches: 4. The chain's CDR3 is CASSSRGGSTDTQYF. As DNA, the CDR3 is TGTGCCAGCAGCAGTCGGGGGGGGAGCACAGATACGCAGTATTTT. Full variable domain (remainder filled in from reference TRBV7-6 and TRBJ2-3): GAGVSQSPRYKVTKRGQDVALRCDPISGHVSLYWYRQALGQGPEFLTYFNYEAQQDKSGLPNDRFSAERPEGSISTLTIQRTEQRDSAMYRCASSSRGGSTDTQYFGPGTRLTVL.

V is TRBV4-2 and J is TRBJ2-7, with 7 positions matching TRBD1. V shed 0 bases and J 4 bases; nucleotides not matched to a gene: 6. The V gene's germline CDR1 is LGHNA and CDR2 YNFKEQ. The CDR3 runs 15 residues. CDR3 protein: CASSQEEGAYYEQYF. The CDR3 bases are TGTGCCAGCAGCCAAGAAGAGGGGGCCTATTACGAGCAGTACTTC.

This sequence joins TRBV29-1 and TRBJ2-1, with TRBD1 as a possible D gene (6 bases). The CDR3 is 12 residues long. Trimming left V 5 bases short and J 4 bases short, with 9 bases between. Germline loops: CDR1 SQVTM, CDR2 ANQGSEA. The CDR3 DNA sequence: TGCAGCGTTCACGACAGGTACAATGAGCAGTTCTTC. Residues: CSVHDRYNEQFF.

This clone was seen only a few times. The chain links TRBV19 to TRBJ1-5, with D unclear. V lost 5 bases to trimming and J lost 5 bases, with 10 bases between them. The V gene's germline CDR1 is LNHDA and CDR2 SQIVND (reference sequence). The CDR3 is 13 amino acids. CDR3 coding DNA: TGTGCCAGTAGTCCCGAGAGTGATCAGCCCCAGCATTTT. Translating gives CASSPESDQPQHF.

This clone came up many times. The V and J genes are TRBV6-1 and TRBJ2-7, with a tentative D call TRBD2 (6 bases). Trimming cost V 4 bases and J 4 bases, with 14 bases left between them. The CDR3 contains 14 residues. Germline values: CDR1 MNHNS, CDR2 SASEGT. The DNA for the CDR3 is TGTGCCAGCAGTGTATACGCAGGGAGGTACGAGCAGTACTTC. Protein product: CASSVYAGRYEQYF.

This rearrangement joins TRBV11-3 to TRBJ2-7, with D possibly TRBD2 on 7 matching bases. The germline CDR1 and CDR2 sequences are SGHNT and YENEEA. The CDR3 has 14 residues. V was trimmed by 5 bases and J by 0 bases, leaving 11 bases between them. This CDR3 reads CASSRGGSSYEQYF. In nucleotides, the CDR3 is TGTGCCAGCAGCAGGGGGGGAAGCTCCTACGAGCAGTACTTC.

The CDR3 is CASSRATNEKLFF. CDR3 nucleotide sequence: TGTGCCAGCAGCCGGGCAACTAATGAAAAACTGTTTTTT. The rearrangement joins TRBV27 to TRBJ1-4; no reliable D call. Trimming removed 6 bases from V and 0 bases from J, with 5 bases in between. The CDR3 loop spans 13 amino acids. Germline CDR1 MNHEY, CDR2 SMNVEV (reference sequence).

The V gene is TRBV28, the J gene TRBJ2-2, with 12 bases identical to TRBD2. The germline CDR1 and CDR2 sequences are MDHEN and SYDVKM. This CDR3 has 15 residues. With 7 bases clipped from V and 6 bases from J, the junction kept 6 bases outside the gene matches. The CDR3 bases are TGTGCCAGCACCCGACTAGCGGGAGATCCCGGGGAGCTGTTTTTT. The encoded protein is CASTRLAGDPGELFF.

The CDR3 loop reads CAGITGAYGYTF. In DNA, the CDR3 is TGTGCCGGCATTACAGGAGCCTATGGCTACACCTTC. This rearrangement joins TRBV2 to TRBJ1-2, with TRBD1 as a possible D gene (5 bases). This CDR3 has 12 residues. In germline, CDR1 is SNHLY, CDR2 FYNNEI. Trimming removed 11 bases from V and 4 bases from J, with 14 bases in between.

DNA for the CDR3: TGTGCCAGCAGTCCGTCCAGGGGGATTGATGAAAAACTGTTTTTT. Translating it yields CASSPSRGIDEKLFF. The chain carries TRBV27 and TRBJ1-4; TRBD1 matches 7 bases. The CDR3 sequence is 15 residues long. The germline V gene encodes CDR1 MNHEY and CDR2 SMNVEV (reference sequence). V trimming: 5 bases; J trimming: 6 bases; junction bases outside the gene matches: 9.